These 27 T cell receptor beta chains came from one sample sequenced in a study of cytomegalovirus exposure and HLA in healthy donors. The PCR made use of 60 Vbeta and 13 Jbeta primers. The data were produced by immunoSEQ multiplex PCR, yet TCRdb's version contains in-frame clones alone and is incomplete. Of some 140,000 clones detected, around nine tenths appear once; the ten largest clones hold about 5%. The sample was PBMCs. Source of these receptors: a woman between 25 and 40 years old in good health and CMV-seronegative.

The V gene is TRBV7-6, the J gene TRBJ1-1, with TRBD1 matching 7 bases. Germline assignment: CDR1 SGHVS and CDR2 FNYEAQ. Trimming cost V 5 bases and J 4 bases; bases outside gene matches: 13. CDR3 length: 16 amino acids. The CDR3 is CASSRRQGRMGTEAFF. The CDR3 bases are TGTGCCAGCAGCCGACGACAGGGTCGGATGGGCACTGAAGCTTTCTTT.

This chain links TRBV5-1 with TRBJ2-1; D is undetermined. Germline V CDR1 and CDR2: SGHRS, YFSETQ. This CDR3 is built from 12 residues. Trimming left V 0 bases short and J 5 bases short, with 3 bases between. The CDR3 DNA reads TGCGCCAGCAGCTTGGACAACAATGAGCAGTTCTTC. The encoded protein is CASSLDNNEQFF.

This chain uses TRBV7-3 with TRBJ2-6, with TRBD2 as a possible D gene (6 bases). Germline CDR1 is SGHTA and CDR2 is FQGTGA. The V end lost 5 bases, the J end lost 2 bases, and 13 bases lay between the germline ends. This CDR3 is built from 16 residues. As DNA, the CDR3 is TGTGCCAGCAGCCCTGGGGGGACGGCTGGGGCCAACGTCCTGACTTTC. Its translation is CASSPGGTAGANVLTF.

This chain connects TRBV10-3 to TRBJ2-3; 12 positions match TRBD2. This CDR3 contains 15 residues. Germline CDR1 ENHRY, CDR2 SYGVKD. The V segment lost 3 bases and the J segment 5 bases; nucleotides outside the gene matches: 3. The CDR3 loop reads CAISDGTSGLDTQYF. In nucleotides, the CDR3 is TGTGCCATCAGTGACGGGACTAGCGGGCTAGATACGCAGTATTTT.

The table lists this clone with a few counts. J is TRBJ1-2 and V is TRBV29-1, with 8 bases matching TRBD1. This CDR3 spans 13 amino acids. The trim removed 6 bases at V and 4 bases at J, leaving 7 bases unmatched. Germline values: CDR1 SQVTM, CDR2 ANQGSEA. This CDR3 is CSVADRGGYGYTF. CDR3 coding DNA: TGCAGCGTCGCTGACAGGGGCGGCTATGGCTACACCTTC.

The chain joins TRBV6-5 to TRBJ2-7, with 7 bases that match TRBD2. Germline CDR1 and CDR2: MNHEY and SVGAGI. The length of the CDR3 is 14 residues. The junction had 5 bases not matched to a gene; V was cut back by 0 bases and J by 6 bases. CDR3: CASSYSMASGEQYF. CDR3 DNA sequence: TGTGCCAGCAGTTACTCGATGGCTAGCGGCGAGCAGTACTTC.

Comments on this clone: One junction end does not reproduce the germline sequence, and a read error may be involved. The identical CDR3 is also encoded by other nucleotide sequences in the sample. This sequence joins TRBV27 and TRBJ2-1, with no clear D. The CDR3 consists of 15 residues. Germline-derived CDR1 and CDR2 are MNHEY and SMNVEV (reference sequence). CDR3 residues: CASSSGASSYNEQFF. The CDR3 DNA reads TGTGCCAGTAGTTCCGGAGCAAGCTCCTACAATGAGCAGTTCTTC.

The genes are TRBV4-2 and TRBJ1-1; D is perhaps TRBD1 (5 bases). V was cut by 0 bases and J by 0 bases, with 17 bases left in between. CDR1 and CDR2 from the germline V gene are LGHNA and YNFKEQ. The CDR3 has 18 residues. The CDR3 nucleotides read TGTGCCAGCAGCCAAGACTTGGGGGGACCCACTATGAACACTGAAGCTTTCTTT. Translated, it gives CASSQDLGGPTMNTEAFF.

The chain combines TRBV5-5 with TRBJ1-5; 9 bases map to TRBD1. The CDR3 totals 16 residues. CDR1 is SGHKS, CDR2 YYEKEE, per germline (reference sequence). V gave up 4 bases and J gave up 6 bases; unmatched junction bases: 11. CDR3 sequence: CASSPRGQGVAQPQHF. The CDR3 DNA reads TGTGCCAGCAGCCCAAGGGGACAGGGAGTCGCTCAGCCCCAGCATTTT. Full variable domain (missing parts from reference TRBV5-5 and TRBJ1-5): DAGVTQSPTHLIKTRGQQVTLRCSPISGHKSVSWYQQVLGQGPQFIFQYYEKEERGRGNFPDRFSARQFPNYSSELNVNALLLGDSALYLCASSPRGQGVAQPQHFGDGTRLSIL.

The chain uses TRBV4-3 and TRBJ2-1; TRBD2 agrees at 9 bases. Germline trimming cut 1 base from V and 5 bases from J; bases unmatched to any gene: 12. Germline CDR1 is LGHNA and CDR2 is YSLEER. The CDR3 runs to 18 residues. CDR3 loop: CASSQGVMGGLAHNEQFF. The CDR3 DNA reads as TGCGCCAGCAGCCAAGGGGTTATGGGTGGACTAGCGCACAATGAGCAGTTCTTC.

This clone appeared once. V and J are TRBV6-6 and TRBJ2-1, with a weak D call TRBD2 (7 bases). The germline V gene has CDR1 MNHNY and CDR2 SVGAGI (reference sequence). V dropped 2 bases and J dropped 8 bases, with 19 bases sitting between them. The CDR3 has 16 residues. The CDR3 DNA reads as TGTGCCAGCAGTTACCCCCGGGGGGCCGGGACGGATGAGCAGTTCTTC. Its translation: CASSYPRGAGTDEQFF.

This sequence joins TRBV19 and TRBJ2-4, with TRBD1 as a possible D gene (6 bases). The CDR3 totals 17 residues. Germline loops: CDR1 LNHDA, CDR2 SQIVND (reference sequence). With 5 bases removed from V and 3 bases from J, the gap between germline ends came to 20 bases. CDR3 coding DNA: TGTGCCAGTAGTGACGCCTACAGGGTGTTTGGCAAAAACATTCAGTACTTC. It translates to CASSDAYRVFGKNIQYF.

V gene TRBV11-3 combines with J gene TRBJ2-1; 7 bases are a match to TRBD2. This CDR3 has 16 amino acids. The V gene end was trimmed by 5 bases and the J gene end by 10 bases; junction bases not matched to a gene: 17. The V gene's germline CDR1 is SGHNT and CDR2 YENEEA. The CDR3 sequence is CASSPPGLHSVREQFF. CDR3 sequence (DNA): TGTGCCAGCAGCCCCCCGGGACTACACTCCGTGCGCGAGCAGTTCTTC.

V usage is TRBV19 and J usage is TRBJ2-5; 11 bases agree with TRBD2. The ends lost 8 bases at V and 7 bases at J; junction bases unmatched: 12. The CDR3 consists of 15 residues. Germline loops: CDR1 LNHDA, CDR2 SQIVND (reference sequence). CDR3 sequence (DNA): TGTGCCAGTTCCCCCCCTGGGACTAGCGGCGGGACCCAGTACTTC. This sequence encodes CASSPPGTSGGTQYF. Variable domain in full (rest from reference TRBV19 and TRBJ2-5): DGGITQSPKYLFRKEGQNVTLSCEQNLNHDAMYWYRQDPGQGLRLIYYSQIVNDFQKGDIAEGYSVSREKKESFPLTVTSAQKNPTAFYLCASSPPGTSGGTQYFGPGTRLLVL.

This clone came up once. The CDR3 nucleotides are TGTGCCAGCAGTTTACAAGGACAGGGTGAAAACATTCAGTACTTC. Residues: CASSLQGQGENIQYF. The chain links TRBV27 to TRBJ2-4; 8 bases fit TRBD1. V lost 2 bases and J lost 5; bases outside the gene matches: 5. Germline V CDR1 and CDR2: MNHEY, SMNVEV (reference sequence). The length of the CDR3 is 15 residues.

This chain's CDR3 is CASSVAQGAYEQYF. CDR3 in DNA: TGTGCCAGCAGCGTAGCCCAGGGGGCCTACGAGCAGTACTTC. The chain couples TRBV9 to TRBJ2-7; 7 nucleotides line up with TRBD1. From germline, CDR1 is SGDLS and CDR2 YYNGEE. V gave up 0 bases and J gave up 2 bases; unmatched junction bases: 2. The CDR3 spans 14 residues.

V and J are TRBV5-8 and TRBJ2-1; D might be TRBD1 (6 bases). CDR3 length equals 17 residues. With 0 bases removed from V and 1 base from J, the gap between germline ends came to 14 bases. Germline CDR1 and CDR2: SGHTS and YDEGEE. CDR3 loop: CASSLGGRRSSYNEQFF. The CDR3 coding sequence is TGTGCCAGCAGCTTGGGGGGGCGGAGGAGTTCCTACAATGAGCAGTTCTTC.

This CDR3 reads CASSINMDEQFF. The DNA of the CDR3 is TGTGCCAGCAGCATAAACATGGATGAGCAGTTCTTC. V and J are TRBV5-6 and TRBJ2-1; D remains unclear. V was cut by 4 bases and J by 8 bases, with 10 bases left in between. This CDR3 is built from 12 residues. Per germline, CDR1 SGHDT and CDR2 YYEEEE.

The chain couples TRBV5-1 to TRBJ2-7, with D perhaps TRBD2 (5 bases). V dropped 0 bases and J dropped 7 bases, with 14 bases sitting between them. Germline CDR1 and CDR2: SGHRS and YFSETQ. CDR3 length equals 14 residues. CDR3 DNA sequence: TGCGCCAGCAGCTTGGATTGGGGTTCGGGGGAGCAGTACTTC. It codes for CASSLDWGSGEQYF.

J is TRBJ2-2 and V is TRBV7-9, with D perhaps matching TRBD2 (6 bases). CDR1 and CDR2 (germline): SEHNR, FQNEAQ (reference sequence). V dropped 5 bases and J dropped 4 bases, with 8 bases sitting between them. There are 13 residues in the CDR3. As DNA, the CDR3 is TGTGCCAGCAGCCCGGGGGTCACCGGGGAGCTGTTTTTT. Translated, it gives CASSPGVTGELFF.

The V gene is TRBV25-1, the J gene TRBJ2-1; 10 bases are shared with TRBD2. With 3 bases clipped from V and 8 bases from J, the junction kept 10 bases outside the gene matches. The CDR3 covers 16 residues. The germline gives CDR1 MGHDK, CDR2 SYGVNS. The CDR3 protein is CASSEHPPAGGDEQFF. The CDR3 nucleotides are TGTGCCAGCAGTGAGCACCCACCAGCGGGGGGGGATGAGCAGTTCTTC.

The gene calls are TRBV4-3 and TRBJ2-1; 8 positions agree with TRBD2. Per germline, CDR1 LGHNA and CDR2 YSLEER. The ends lost 1 base at V and 5 bases at J; junction bases unmatched: 7. The CDR3 runs 16 residues. The DNA of the CDR3 is TGCGCCAGCAGCCAAGGGACTAGCTCCCGAGACAATGAGCAGTTCTTC. It is translated as CASSQGTSSRDNEQFF.

The gene calls are TRBV29-1 and TRBJ2-1; D is uncertain. Trimming left V 0 bases short and J 5 bases short, with 5 bases between. Germline lookup yields CDR1 SQVTM and CDR2 ANQGSEA. The CDR3 totals 12 residues. The DNA of the CDR3 is TGCAGCGTTGAAGAACAGAACAATGAGCAGTTCTTC. Its protein is CSVEEQNNEQFF.

This clone has only a few counts. The chain uses TRBV18 and TRBJ2-5; D not certain. In germline, CDR1 is KGHSH, CDR2 LQKENI. V was shortened by 3 bases and J by 2 bases, with 7 bases between the two germline ends. The CDR3 length is 13 residues. As DNA, the CDR3 is TGTGCCAGCTCACCGGCCCAACAAGAGACCCAGTACTTC. Protein sequence: CASSPAQQETQYF.

The rearrangement links TRBV4-1 to TRBJ2-7, with D possibly matching TRBD1 (5 bases). Germline CDR1 is MGHRA and CDR2 is YSYEKL. Trimming shortened V by 0 bases and J by 1 base, and 10 bases separated the two germline ends. This CDR3 is 15 amino acids long. The CDR3 DNA follows: TGCGCCAGCAGCCAAGATCAGGGCAGTTCCTACGAGCAGTACTTC. Its protein product is CASSQDQGSSYEQYF.

The chain uses TRBV5-1 and TRBJ2-1, with D tentatively TRBD1 (6 bases). CDR1 and CDR2 (germline): SGHRS, YFSETQ. V was trimmed by 1 base and J by 0 bases, leaving 8 bases between them. The CDR3 has 15 residues. CDR3 sequence: CASSLQGNSYNEQFF. The DNA for the CDR3 is TGCGCCAGCAGCTTGCAGGGGAACTCCTACAATGAGCAGTTCTTC.

The V and J genes are TRBV4-1 and TRBJ2-1; 12 bases map to TRBD2. J lost 1 base, V lost 1 base, and 8 bases had no gene match. Germline V CDR1 and CDR2: MGHRA, YSYEKL. CDR3 length: 19 residues. CDR3 sequence reads: CASSQGGLAGGPSYNEQFF. The DNA for the CDR3 is TGCGCCAGCAGCCAAGGTGGTCTAGCGGGGGGGCCTTCCTACAATGAGCAGTTCTTC.